The present T cell receptor (beta chain) was sequenced within a study of blood T cell repertoires in COVID-19. Study as a whole: Collection of acute and convalescent COVID-19 samples took place in the United States, Italy and Spain.

TCRdb's table, derived via immunoSEQ multiplex PCR, lists solely in-frame clones and lacks some. This table holds about 140,000 clones, roughly 88% found once. This CDR3 has 13 amino acids. CDR1 GTSNPN and CDR2 SVGIG come from the germline V gene (reference sequence). Trimming removed 0 bases from V and 2 bases from J, with 5 bases in between. This receptor was identified in a woman aged 60 to 75 with acute or convalescent COVID-19. Sample: peripheral blood. This rearrangement joins TRBV30 to TRBJ1-3, with no clear D. The CDR3 reads CAWSVSTGNTIYF. The CDR3 nucleotides are TGTGCCTGGAGTGTATCCACTGGAAACACCATATATTTT.